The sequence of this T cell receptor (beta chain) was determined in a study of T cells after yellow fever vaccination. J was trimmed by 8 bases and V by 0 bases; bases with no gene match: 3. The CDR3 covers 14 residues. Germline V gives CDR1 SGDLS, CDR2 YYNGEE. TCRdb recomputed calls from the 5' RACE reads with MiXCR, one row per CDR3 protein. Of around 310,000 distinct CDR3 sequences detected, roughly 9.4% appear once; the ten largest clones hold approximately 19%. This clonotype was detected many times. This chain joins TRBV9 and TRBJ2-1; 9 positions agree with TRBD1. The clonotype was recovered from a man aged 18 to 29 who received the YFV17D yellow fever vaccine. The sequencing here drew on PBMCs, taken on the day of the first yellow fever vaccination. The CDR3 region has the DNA TGTGCCAGCAGCGTAGCGGGACAGGGCGATGAGCAGTTCTTC. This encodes CASSVAGQGDEQFF.